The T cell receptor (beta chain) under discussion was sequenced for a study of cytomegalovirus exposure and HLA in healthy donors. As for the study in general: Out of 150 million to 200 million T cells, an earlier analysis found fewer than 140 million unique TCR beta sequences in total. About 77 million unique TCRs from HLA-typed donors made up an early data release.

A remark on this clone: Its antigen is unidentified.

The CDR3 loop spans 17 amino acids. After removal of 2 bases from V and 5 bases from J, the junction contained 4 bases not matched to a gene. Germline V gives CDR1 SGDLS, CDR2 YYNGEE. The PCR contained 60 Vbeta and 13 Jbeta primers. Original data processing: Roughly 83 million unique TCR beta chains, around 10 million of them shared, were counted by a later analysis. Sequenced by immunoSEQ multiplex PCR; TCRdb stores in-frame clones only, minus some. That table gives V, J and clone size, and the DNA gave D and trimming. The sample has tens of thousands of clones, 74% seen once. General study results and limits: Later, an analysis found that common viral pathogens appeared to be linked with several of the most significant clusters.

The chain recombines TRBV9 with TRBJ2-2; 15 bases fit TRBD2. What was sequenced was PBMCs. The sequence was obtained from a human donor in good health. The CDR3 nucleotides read TGTGCCAGCAGCGTGGCCGGACTAGCGGGAGGGACCGGGGAGCTGTTTTTT. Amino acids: CASSVAGLAGGTGELFF.